This T cell receptor (beta chain) comes out of a study of patients and donors after allogeneic stem cell transplantation. The V end lost 7 bases, the J end lost 2 bases, and 8 bases lay between the germline ends. There are 13 residues in the CDR3. Germline V lookup: CDR1 MGHDK, CDR2 SYGVNS. Using its own MiXCR run on the RT-PCR reads, TCRdb lists one record per CDR3 protein. The sample has approximately 200,000 distinct CDR3 sequences; roughly two fifths are singletons. This clonotype originated in a human donor who was either an allogeneic HSCT recipient or a stem cell or donor lymphocyte infusion donor (not recorded which). It is not recorded whose cells these are; they may come from a transplant donor. This chain connects TRBV25-1 to TRBJ2-2; D is unclear. The sequenced sample was blood, either unsorted or a sorted T cell fraction (not recorded which). This CDR3 reads CASTGYNTGELFF. The CDR3 nucleotides are TGTGCCAGCACGGGCTATAACACCGGGGAGCTGTTTTTT.